This T cell receptor beta chain was profiled in a study of cytomegalovirus exposure and HLA in healthy donors. Study overall: An early data release held tens of millions of unique TCRs from HLA-typed donors.

Study-level findings and limits: Later, TCR association rates were found to vary by HLA locus, highest for DRB1 and lowest for HLA-C. It has been reported that TCR beta sequences accurately predicted the HLA-A and HLA-B alleles of most subjects. Indistinguishability led to the exclusion of some V segments, TRBV6-2 and TRBV6-3 included.

This CDR3 is 14 amino acids long. Trimming at V came to 3 bases and at J to 7 bases, leaving 6 bases not matched to a gene. The V gene's germline CDR1 is KGHSH and CDR2 LQKENI. Primers: 60 Vbeta forward and 13 Jbeta reverse. Only in-frame clones appear in the TCRdb table, and some are missing; sequencing was by immunoSEQ multiplex PCR. The sample holds roughly 98,000 clones, approximately 60% seen once. As to this clone: As yet, its antigen is unknown.

Sequencing was performed on PBMCs. The clonotype was recovered from a young woman in good health and CMV-seropositive. The rearrangement uses TRBV18 and TRBJ2-1, with TRBD2 matching over 7 bases. The CDR3, as DNA: TGTGCCAGCTCACCTACGGGGGGTTCAAATGAGCAGTTCTTC. Amino acid sequence: CASSPTGGSNEQFF.